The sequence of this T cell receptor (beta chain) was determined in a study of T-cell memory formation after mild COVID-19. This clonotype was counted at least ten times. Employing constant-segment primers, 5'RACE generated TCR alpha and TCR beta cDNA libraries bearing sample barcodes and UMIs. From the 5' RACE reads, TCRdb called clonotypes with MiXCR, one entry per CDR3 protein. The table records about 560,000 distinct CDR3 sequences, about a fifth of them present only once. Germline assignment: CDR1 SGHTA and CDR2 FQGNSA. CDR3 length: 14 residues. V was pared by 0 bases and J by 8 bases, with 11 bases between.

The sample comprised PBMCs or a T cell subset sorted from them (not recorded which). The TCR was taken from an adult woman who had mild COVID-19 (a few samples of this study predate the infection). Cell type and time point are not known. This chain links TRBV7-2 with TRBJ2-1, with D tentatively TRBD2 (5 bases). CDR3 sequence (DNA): TGTGCCAGCAGCTTAGCGGGAGTATACCATGAGCAGTTCTTC. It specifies CASSLAGVYHEQFF.